What follows are 2 T cell receptor beta chains derived from one specimen sequenced in a study of blood T cell repertoires in COVID-19. Sequencing was performed with immunoSEQ multiplex PCR; in TCRdb, only in-frame clones are kept and a portion is missing. The sample lists around 270,000 clones, about 90% occurring once. Sequenced material: PBMCs or T cells enriched from blood (not recorded which). Receptors were obtained from a middle-aged woman who had been exposed to COVID-19.

The V call is TRBV11-3, the J call TRBJ1-1; D is perhaps TRBD1 (5 bases). Germline CDR1 SGHNT, CDR2 YENEEA. The ends were cut back, 4 bases at V and 7 bases at J, with 10 bases in the middle. The CDR3 extends over 12 amino acids. The CDR3 DNA reads as TGTGCCAGCAGCTCCCTAGGGGATGAAGCTTTCTTT. It is translated as CASSSLGDEAFF.

This chain uses TRBV19 with TRBJ1-2; the match to TRBD1 covers 7 bases. The V gene end was trimmed by 3 bases and the J gene end by 3 bases; junction bases not matched to a gene: 7. CDR1 and CDR2 from the germline V gene are LNHDA and SQIVND (reference sequence). The length of the CDR3 is 15 residues. CDR3 residues: CASSIWGTEDYGYTF. Here the CDR3 DNA reads TGTGCCAGTAGTATTTGGGGGACAGAAGACTATGGCTACACCTTC.